The 8 T cell receptor beta chains reported below all come from one sample, sequenced in a study of T cell repertoires in cytomegalovirus infection. These receptors' targets are unknown. TCRdb re-derived calls from the reads in MiXCR, one entry per CDR3 protein. Of around 770,000 distinct CDR3 sequences in the sample, 25% to 30% were seen once. The material sequenced was cultured CD8+ T cells from PBMCs, taken from culture after CMV antigen stimulation. These receptor sequences come from a human donor in good health (CMV status not recorded). Some clones in this sample may be carry-over from other donors' samples.

The chain uses TRBV4-2 and TRBJ1-6, with 7 bases identical to TRBD1. The CDR3 covers 15 residues. From germline, CDR1 is LGHNA and CDR2 YNFKEQ. The J segment lost 7 bases and the V segment lost 4 bases, leaving 7 bases of the junction unmatched. The CDR3 sequence: CASSPGTVLNSPLHF. The DNA for the CDR3 is TGTGCCAGCAGCCCAGGGACAGTCCTAAATTCACCCCTCCACTTT.

J is TRBJ1-4 and V is TRBV6-6; tentative D call: TRBD1 (6 bases). The CDR3 loop spans 15 amino acids. Germline V gene lookup returns CDR1 MNHNY and CDR2 SVGAGI (reference sequence). Deletions cut 2 bases from V and 5 bases from J, with 12 bases between. CDR3: CASSYRQELNEKLFF. As DNA, the CDR3 is TGTGCCAGCAGTTACCGACAGGAGCTCAATGAAAAACTGTTTTTT.

The V call is TRBV7-9, the J call TRBJ2-2; 9 bases align to TRBD1. Trimming at V came to 5 bases and at J to 5 bases, leaving 6 bases not matched to a gene. Germline V lookup: CDR1 SEHNR, CDR2 FQNEAQ (reference sequence). The CDR3 is 15 residues long. The DNA for the CDR3 is TGTGCCAGCAGCCCGCCGACAGGGGGAACCGGGGAGCTGTTTTTT. Translated: CASSPPTGGTGELFF.

The gene calls are TRBV7-9 and TRBJ1-5, with 7 bases aligning to TRBD1. Germline V CDR1 and CDR2: SEHNR, FQNEAQ (reference sequence). The CDR3 length is 21 residues. After removal of 5 bases from V and 1 base from J, the junction contained 23 bases not matched to a gene. CDR3 in amino acids: CASSPRTLYRQGRASNQPQHF. The CDR3 region has the DNA TGTGCCAGCAGCCCCCGGACCCTTTATAGACAGGGAAGGGCGAGCAATCAGCCCCAGCATTTT.

The V gene is TRBV9, the J gene TRBJ2-5; 9 bases are shared with TRBD1. CDR3 length: 19 amino acids. Germline CDR1 and CDR2: SGDLS and YYNGEE. V shed 2 bases, J shed 5 bases, and the junction held 19 bases outside the gene matches. The CDR3 reads CASSVPKGGGQGTRETQYF. CDR3 nucleotides: TGTGCCAGCAGCGTCCCGAAGGGAGGGGGACAGGGTACGAGGGAGACCCAGTACTTC.

This clonotype came up a few times. This chain links TRBV6-1 with TRBJ1-1; D gene unclear. CDR3 length: 10 residues. Trimming removed 10 bases from V and 6 bases from J, with 9 bases in between. CDR1 and CDR2 from the germline V gene are MNHNS and SASEGT. CDR3 bases: TGTGCCACCCTCTTGGCTGAAGCTTTCTTT. Amino acid sequence: CATLLAEAFF.

This clonotype was counted many times. The chain employs TRBV12-3 or TRBV12-4 and TRBJ1-2; D not resolved. This CDR3 has 16 amino acids. V shed 3 bases and J shed 3 bases, with 17 bases lying between them. The CDR3 DNA reads TGTGCCAGCAGTTTGGCGTACCTGACGTCGGACTATGGCTACACCTTC. Translating it yields CASSLAYLTSDYGYTF.

This clonotype was seen a handful of times. The CDR3 DNA is TGTGCCAGCAGTCGAACTGGGACAGGCTCCTATAATTCACCCCTCCACTTT. This translates into CASSRTGTGSYNSPLHF. The rearrangement links TRBV25-1 to TRBJ1-6; 8 bases match TRBD1. The CDR3 length is 17 residues. Germline lookup yields CDR1 MGHDK and CDR2 SYGVNS. Germline trimming cut 5 bases from V and 0 bases from J; bases unmatched to any gene: 6.